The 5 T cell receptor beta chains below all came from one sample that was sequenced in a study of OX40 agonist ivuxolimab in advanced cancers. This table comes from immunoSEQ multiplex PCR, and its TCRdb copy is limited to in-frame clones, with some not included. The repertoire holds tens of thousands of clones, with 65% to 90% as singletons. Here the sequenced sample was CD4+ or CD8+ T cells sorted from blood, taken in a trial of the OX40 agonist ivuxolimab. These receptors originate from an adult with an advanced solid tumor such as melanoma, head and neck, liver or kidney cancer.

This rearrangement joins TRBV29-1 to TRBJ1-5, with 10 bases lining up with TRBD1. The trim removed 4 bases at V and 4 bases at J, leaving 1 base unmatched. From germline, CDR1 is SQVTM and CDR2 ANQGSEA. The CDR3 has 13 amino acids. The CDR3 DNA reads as TGCAGCGTTGGGGGACAGGGGAATCAGCCCCAGCATTTT. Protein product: CSVGGQGNQPQHF.

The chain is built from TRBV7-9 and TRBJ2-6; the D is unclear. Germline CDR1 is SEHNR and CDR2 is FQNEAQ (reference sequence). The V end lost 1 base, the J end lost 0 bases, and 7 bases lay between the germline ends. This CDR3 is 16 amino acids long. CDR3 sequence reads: CASSLENGSGANVLTF. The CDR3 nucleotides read TGTGCCAGCAGCTTAGAGAACGGCTCTGGGGCCAACGTCCTGACTTTC.

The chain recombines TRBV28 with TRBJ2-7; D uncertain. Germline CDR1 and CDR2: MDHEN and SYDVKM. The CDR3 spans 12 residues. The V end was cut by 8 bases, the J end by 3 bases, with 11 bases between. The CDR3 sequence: CASESTHYEQYF. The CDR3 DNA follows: TGTGCCAGCGAGAGTACCCACTACGAGCAGTACTTC.

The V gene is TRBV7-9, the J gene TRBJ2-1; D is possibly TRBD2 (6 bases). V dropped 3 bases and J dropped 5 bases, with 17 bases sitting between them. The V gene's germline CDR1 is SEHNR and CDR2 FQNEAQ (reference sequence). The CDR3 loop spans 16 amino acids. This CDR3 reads CASSLTLSGPNNEQFF. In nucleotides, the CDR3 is TGTGCCAGCAGCTTGACCCTTAGCGGACCAAACAATGAGCAGTTCTTC.

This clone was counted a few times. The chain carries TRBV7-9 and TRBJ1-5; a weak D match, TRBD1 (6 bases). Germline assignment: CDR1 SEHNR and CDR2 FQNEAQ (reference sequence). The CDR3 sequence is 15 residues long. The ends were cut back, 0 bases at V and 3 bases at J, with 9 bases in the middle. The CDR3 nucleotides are TGTGCCAGCAGCTTAGCGGACAGTTCCAATCAGCCCCAGCATTTT. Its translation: CASSLADSSNQPQHF.